Listed below are T cell receptor beta chains from one sample, sequenced in a study of blood T cell repertoires in COVID-19. Generated by immunoSEQ multiplex PCR, the TCRdb table keeps only in-frame clones and is missing some. The sample has about 330,000 clones; about 87% are singletons. Sequenced input: peripheral blood. Receptors originate from a man younger than 45 with COVID-19, enrolled during active disease. Each CDR3 is given with its conserved first and last residue. The D gene is left open where the match is weak. A clone size is listed for some rows: how often the clone was seen (once, few, many), or a class if it is expanded.

d_gene	abundance	v_gene	j_gene	CDR3aa	CDR3nt
-	-	TRBV5-5	TRBJ1-1	CASSRQGLGNTEAFF	TGTGCCAGCAGCCGCCAGGGGCTGGGGAACACTGAAGCTTTCTTT
-	-	TRBV27	TRBJ2-1	CASSFTGDSHNEQFF	TGTGCCAGCAGTTTTACGGGAGATTCCCACAATGAGCAGTTCTTC
TRBD2	-	TRBV3-1/TRBV3-2	TRBJ2-5	CASRQLAGEGTQYF	TGTGCCAGCAGGCAACTAGCGGGAGAGGGGACCCAGTACTTC
TRBD1	-	TRBV25-1	TRBJ1-1	CASRFSTGGQNTEAFF	TGTGCCTCACGCTTCTCGACAGGGGGCCAAAACACTGAAGCTTTCTTT
TRBD1	-	TRBV12-3/TRBV12-4	TRBJ2-1	CATTTGTAEQFF	TGTGCCACTACAACCGGGACAGCAGAGCAGTTCTTC
-	-	TRBV7-8	TRBJ1-1	CASSPPRQSTEAFF	TGTGCCAGCAGTCCCCCCCGACAGTCCACTGAAGCTTTCTTT
TRBD1	-	TRBV28	TRBJ1-5	CASSLTGEPQHF	TGTGCCAGCAGCTTAACAGGGGAGCCCCAGCATTTT
TRBD2	-	TRBV4-3	TRBJ2-2	CASSASGANTGELFF	TGCGCCAGCAGTGCTAGCGGAGCGAACACCGGGGAGCTGTTTTTT
TRBD2	-	TRBV6-5	TRBJ2-1	CASSYSGTSPYNEQFF	TGTGCCAGCAGTTACTCAGGGACTAGCCCTTACAATGAGCAGTTCTTC
TRBD1	-	TRBV18	TRBJ2-1	CASSLGTVTLYNEQFF	TGTGCCAGCTCACTGGGGACAGTGACTCTATACAATGAGCAGTTCTTC
TRBD1	once	TRBV11-1	TRBJ2-1	CASRRDRVNEQFF	TGTGCCAGCCGCCGGGACAGGGTAAATGAGCAGTTCTTC
TRBD1	-	TRBV11-3	TRBJ1-1	CASSPTGGKAFF	TGTGCCAGCAGCCCAACAGGGGGAAAAGCTTTCTTT
-	-	TRBV12-3/TRBV12-4	TRBJ2-7	CASSFRGAYEQYF	TGTGCCAGCAGTTTCAGGGGGGCCTACGAGCAGTACTTC
TRBD2	once	TRBV7-2	TRBJ2-5	CASSFKLAVPQETQYF	TGTGCCAGCAGCTTCAAACTAGCGGTCCCTCAAGAGACCCAGTACTTC
TRBD2	few	TRBV7-9	TRBJ2-7	CASSPLGGTDYEQYF	TGTGCCAGCAGCCCCTTGGGGGGGACCGACTACGAGCAGTACTTC
-	-	TRBV5-6	TRBJ2-7	CASSLLLSGYYEQYF	TGTGCCAGCAGCCTCCTTTTGTCAGGGTACTACGAGCAGTACTTC
-	-	TRBV18	TRBJ2-1	CASSRTGRDNEQFF	TGTGCCAGCTCACGAACCGGCAGGGACAATGAGCAGTTCTTC
TRBD1	-	TRBV4-2	TRBJ1-1	CASSQDRGKAFF	TGTGCCAGCAGCCAAGACAGGGGGAAAGCTTTCTTT
TRBD2	-	TRBV19	TRBJ2-7	CASSPGLAGYYEQYF	TGTGCCAGTAGTCCGGGACTAGCGGGGTACTACGAGCAGTACTTC
-	few	TRBV5-4	TRBJ2-2	CASSLDGASANTGELFF	TGTGCCAGCAGCCTGGACGGAGCCTCTGCGAACACCGGGGAGCTGTTTTTT
TRBD2	-	TRBV2	TRBJ2-1	CASRTRTSGSYNEQFF	TGTGCCAGCAGGACTAGGACTAGCGGGAGTTACAATGAGCAGTTCTTC
-	-	TRBV6-6	TRBJ1-1	CASSYEGWSEAFF	TGTGCCAGCAGTTACGAGGGCTGGTCTGAAGCTTTCTTT
TRBD1	few	TRBV9	TRBJ1-1	CASSVATDRVNTEAFF	TGTGCCAGCAGCGTGGCCACGGACAGGGTGAACACTGAAGCTTTCTTT
TRBD2	-	TRBV2	TRBJ2-3	CASSPTSGSTDTQYF	TGTGCCAGCAGTCCCACTAGCGGTAGCACAGATACGCAGTATTTT
-	-	TRBV4-3	TRBJ1-4	CASSRATGAPNEKLFF	TGCGCCAGCAGCCGGGCGACAGGAGCCCCTAATGAAAAACTGTTTTTT
-	-	TRBV10-3	TRBJ1-2	CAISESRAYGYTF	TGTGCCATCAGTGAGTCGAGGGCCTATGGCTACACCTTC
TRBD2	many	TRBV19	TRBJ2-2	CASSRPAGGPGELFF	TGTGCCAGTAGTAGGCCAGCGGGGGGGCCCGGGGAGCTGTTTTTT
-	-	TRBV4-2	TRBJ2-1	CASSLGRGSSNEQFF	TGTGCCAGCAGCCTGGGGAGGGGGAGTTCCAATGAGCAGTTCTTC
-	-	TRBV7-2	TRBJ2-1	CASSLLSNEQFF	TGTGCCAGCAGCTTACTTTCCAATGAGCAGTTCTTC
TRBD1	-	TRBV19	TRBJ1-5	CASSIGTDYSNQPQHF	TGTGCCAGTAGTATTGGGACAGACTATAGCAATCAGCCCCAGCATTTT
-	-	TRBV7-3	TRBJ2-3	CASSYATAVGADTQYF	TGTGCCAGCAGCTACGCGACCGCAGTCGGGGCAGATACGCAGTATTTT
-	few	TRBV9	TRBJ2-5	CASSARSMQETQYF	TGTGCCAGCAGCGCCCGATCTATGCAAGAGACCCAGTACTTC
TRBD1	-	TRBV4-3	TRBJ1-2	CASSPQGQGAFGYTF	TGCGCCAGCAGCCCTCAGGGACAGGGAGCGTTTGGCTACACCTTC
-	-	TRBV6-5	TRBJ1-1	CASSPEGLTAFF	TGTGCCAGCAGCCCCGAGGGACTAACGGCTTTCTTT
TRBD1	-	TRBV29-1	TRBJ1-2	CSVEFRGVYGYTF	TGCAGCGTTGAGTTCAGGGGGGTCTATGGCTACACCTTC
-	-	TRBV28	TRBJ2-2	CASTPGRRARTGELFF	TGTGCCAGCACCCCCGGAAGGAGAGCGCGGACCGGGGAGCTGTTTTTT
-	-	TRBV7-3	TRBJ2-7	CASSLLTGLAYEQYF	TGTGCCAGCAGCTTACTTACAGGGCTGGCCTACGAGCAGTACTTC
TRBD1	few	TRBV5-5	TRBJ1-2	CASTTSPGTEVGYTF	TGTGCCAGCACCACAAGTCCCGGGACAGAAGTAGGCTACACCTTC
TRBD1	many	TRBV18	TRBJ1-4	CASSRKDSDRVNEKLFF	TGTGCCAGCTCACGTAAGGACTCAGACAGGGTGAATGAAAAACTGTTTTTT
TRBD2	-	TRBV5-4	TRBJ2-5	CASSFWTSSETQYF	TGTGCCAGCAGCTTTTGGACTAGCTCTGAGACCCAGTACTTC
-	-	TRBV27	TRBJ1-2	CASTTTGGEGYTF	TGTGCCAGCACCACCACCGGGGGGGAAGGCTACACCTTC
TRBD1	-	TRBV6-2/TRBV6-3	TRBJ1-1	CASSDGQGSGLNTEAFF	TGTGCCAGCAGTGACGGACAGGGGAGTGGATTGAACACTGAAGCTTTCTTT
TRBD2	-	TRBV20-1	TRBJ2-1	CSASAGLAGAGVGLNEQFF	TGCAGTGCTAGTGCTGGACTAGCGGGAGCGGGGGTGGGCCTCAATGAGCAGTTCTTC
-	-	TRBV28	TRBJ1-3	CASSLGGSGNTIYF	TGTGCCAGCAGTTTAGGGGGGTCCGGAAACACCATATATTTT
TRBD1	-	TRBV29-1	TRBJ1-1	CSVVATGRMNTEAFF	TGCAGCGTTGTGGCGACAGGGAGGATGAACACTGAAGCTTTCTTT
-	-	TRBV25-1	TRBJ1-1	CASSVSRGEAFF	TGTGCCAGCAGTGTGTCGCGGGGTGAAGCTTTCTTT
TRBD2	-	TRBV4-2	TRBJ2-3	CASSQGLAGGPDTQYF	TGTGCCAGCAGCCAAGGACTAGCGGGGGGGCCCGATACGCAGTATTTT
-	-	TRBV5-1	TRBJ2-7	CASSLGSGTYEQYF	TGCGCCAGCAGCTTGGGTTCAGGTACCTACGAGCAGTACTTC
-	-	TRBV2	TRBJ1-1	CASTPPEAFF	TGTGCCAGCACCCCTCCTGAAGCTTTCTTT
-	-	TRBV5-1	TRBJ2-2	CASSLRGAANTGELFF	TGCGCCAGCAGCTTACGGGGGGCCGCGAACACCGGGGAGCTGTTTTTT
-	-	TRBV27	TRBJ2-2	CASSLSGRGNTGELFF	TGTGCCAGCAGTTTATCGGGAAGGGGGAACACCGGGGAGCTGTTTTTT
-	-	TRBV6-2/TRBV6-3	TRBJ1-5	CASSYGPGIQPQHF	TGTGCCAGCAGTTACGGGCCAGGGATTCAGCCCCAGCATTTT
TRBD1	-	TRBV25-1	TRBJ1-3	CASSESRGYGNTIYF	TGTGCCAGCAGTGAGAGCAGGGGGTACGGAAACACCATATATTTT
TRBD1	-	TRBV5-1	TRBJ2-1	CASSTTGGSPINEQFF	TGCGCCAGCAGCACCACAGGGGGGTCCCCAATCAATGAGCAGTTCTTC
-	-	TRBV11-2	TRBJ2-5	CASSLDVRGIETQYF	TGTGCCAGCAGCTTAGACGTCAGGGGTATTGAGACCCAGTACTTC
-	once	TRBV12-3/TRBV12-4	TRBJ1-5	CASSFSRGPQHF	TGTGCCAGCAGTTTTTCCAGGGGGCCCCAGCATTTT
-	-	TRBV25-1	TRBJ2-7	CASSAPGYNMSEQYF	TGTGCCAGCAGTGCCCCAGGGTACAACATGAGCGAGCAGTACTTC
TRBD1	-	TRBV18	TRBJ1-2	CASSPGQGGYTF	TGTGCCAGCTCACCGGGACAGGGTGGCTACACCTTC